This is a list of T cell receptor beta chains from one sample in a study of shared clonotypes between healthy human individuals. The repertoire was sequenced with immunoSEQ multiplex PCR; TCRdb's copy has only in-frame clones and lacks some. The repertoire holds about 1.4 million clones, with 95% to 97% as singletons. The sequencing input was naive CD4+ T cells sorted from blood. These receptors were taken from a man between 25 and 39 years old in good health. CDR3s include the opening cysteine and the closing phenylalanine or tryptophan. The D gene is left open where the match is weak. Size is stated for part of the rows, as once, few or many counts, or as a class when the clone is expanded.

CDR3: CASSFGLRGTEAFF; DNA: TGTGCCAGCAGCTTTGGCCTTCGAGGCACTGAAGCTTTCTTT; D: NA; J: TRBJ1-1; V: TRBV7-2; size: NA
CDR3: CASSEQGAANEAFF; DNA: TGTGCCAGCAGTGAACAGGGAGCCGCCAATGAAGCTTTCTTT; D: NA; J: TRBJ1-1; V: TRBV2; size: NA
CDR3: CASSVRDRGRWTEAFF; DNA: TGTGCCAGCAGCGTCCGGGACAGGGGGCGGTGGACTGAAGCTTTCTTT; D: TRBD1; J: TRBJ1-1; V: TRBV11-2; size: NA
CDR3: CASSGLGARGVETQYF; DNA: TGTGCCAGCAGTGGTTTGGGGGCGCGAGGAGTTGAGACCCAGTACTTC; D: NA; J: TRBJ2-5; V: TRBV27; size: NA
CDR3: CASSIAVARPNYGYTF; DNA: TGTGCCAGTAGTATAGCTGTTGCACGACCTAACTATGGCTACACCTTC; D: NA; J: TRBJ1-2; V: TRBV19; size: NA
CDR3: CASSFFGDRGSNEQFF; DNA: TGTGCCAGCAGCTTCTTCGGGGACAGGGGGAGCAATGAGCAGTTCTTC; D: TRBD1; J: TRBJ2-1; V: TRBV7-9; size: NA
CDR3: CAISVFTSMVTTGELFF; DNA: TGTGCCATCAGTGTTTTCACGTCAATGGTTACTACCGGGGAGCTGTTTTTT; D: NA; J: TRBJ2-2; V: TRBV10-3; size: NA
CDR3: CASSGRQGYTGELFF; DNA: TGTGCCAGCAGTGGGAGACAGGGTTACACCGGGGAGCTGTTTTTT; D: TRBD1; J: TRBJ2-2; V: TRBV6-1; size: NA
CDR3: CASSPWAGPYNEQFF; DNA: TGTGCCAGCTCACCCTGGGCAGGTCCCTACAATGAGCAGTTCTTC; D: NA; J: TRBJ2-1; V: TRBV18; size: NA
CDR3: CASSTGTGGIGGQPQHF; DNA: TGTGCCAGCAGCACTGGGACAGGGGGAATTGGAGGTCAGCCCCAGCATTTT; D: TRBD1; J: TRBJ1-5; V: TRBV7-9; size: NA
CDR3: CASSQGVVVAYNEQFF; DNA: TGCGCCAGCAGCCAAGGTGTGGTCGTTGCTTACAATGAGCAGTTCTTC; D: NA; J: TRBJ2-1; V: TRBV4-3; size: NA
CDR3: CASNLAGGTDTQYF; DNA: TGTGCCAGCAATTTAGCGGGAGGTACTGATACGCAGTATTTT; D: TRBD2; J: TRBJ2-3; V: TRBV28; size: NA
CDR3: CASSQDLTGNTDTQYF; DNA: TGCGCCAGCAGCCAAGACTTGACAGGGAACACAGATACGCAGTATTTT; D: TRBD1; J: TRBJ2-3; V: TRBV4-3; size: NA
CDR3: CASSSDNLGYTF; DNA: TGTGCCAGCAGTTCGGACAATCTTGGCTACACCTTC; D: NA; J: TRBJ1-2; V: TRBV6-5; size: NA
CDR3: CASSPQGSNEKLFF; DNA: TGCGCCAGCAGCCCACAGGGATCAAATGAAAAACTGTTTTTT; D: NA; J: TRBJ1-4; V: TRBV5-1; size: NA
CDR3: CASLLVTLTLLLLSEQYF; DNA: TGTGCCAGCTTACTCGTCACTTTGACTCTCCTCCTTCTAAGCGAGCAGTACTTC; D: NA; J: TRBJ2-7; V: TRBV6-4; size: NA
CDR3: CAISDALSPYEQYF; DNA: TGTGCCATCAGTGACGCGTTATCGCCCTACGAGCAGTACTTC; D: NA; J: TRBJ2-7; V: TRBV10-3; size: once
CDR3: CASSFQRVSSYEQYF; DNA: TGTGCCAGCAGCTTTCAGCGTGTCAGCTCCTACGAGCAGTACTTC; D: NA; J: TRBJ2-7; V: TRBV7-9; size: NA
CDR3: CASSQDFGGDTQYF; DNA: TGCGCCAGCAGCCAAGATTTTGGGGGAGATACGCAGTATTTT; D: NA; J: TRBJ2-3; V: TRBV4-1; size: NA
CDR3: CASSLGRDNYEQYF; DNA: TGTGCCAGCAGCTTGGGGCGGGACAACTACGAGCAGTACTTC; D: NA; J: TRBJ2-7; V: TRBV7-3; size: NA
CDR3: CASSILPKAGNQPQHF; DNA: TGTGCCAGTAGTATTCTCCCAAAGGCAGGCAATCAGCCCCAGCATTTT; D: NA; J: TRBJ1-5; V: TRBV19; size: NA
CDR3: CASSSGGVTEAFF; DNA: TGTGCCAGCAGCTCCGGGGGCGTTACTGAAGCTTTCTTT; D: NA; J: TRBJ1-1; V: TRBV7-2; size: NA
CDR3: CASTRQSSNQPQHF; DNA: TGTGCCAGCACGAGACAGAGTAGCAATCAGCCCCAGCATTTT; D: NA; J: TRBJ1-5; V: TRBV28; size: NA
CDR3: CASSPKGTGTYEQYF; DNA: TGTGCCAGCTCACCCAAAGGGACAGGGACGTACGAGCAGTACTTC; D: TRBD1; J: TRBJ2-7; V: TRBV18; size: NA
CDR3: CASSPRTSTDTQYF; DNA: TGTGCCAGCTCACCGAGGACTAGCACAGATACGCAGTATTTT; D: NA; J: TRBJ2-3; V: TRBV18; size: once
CDR3: CASSPSPIAGGCNEQFF; DNA: TGTGCCAGCAGCCCCTCCCCCATAGCGGGAGGGTGCAATGAGCAGTTCTTC; D: TRBD2; J: TRBJ2-1; V: TRBV28; size: NA
CDR3: CGRWGCSGNTIYF; DNA: TGTGGACGTTGGGGGTGCTCTGGAAACACCATATATTTT; D: NA; J: TRBJ1-3; V: TRBV5-6; size: NA
CDR3: CASSRRQSYSNQPQHF; DNA: TGTGCCAGCAGCCGCAGACAGAGCTATAGCAATCAGCCCCAGCATTTT; D: NA; J: TRBJ1-5; V: TRBV28; size: few
CDR3: CASSEWGQESYEQYF; DNA: TGTGCCAGCAGTGAATGGGGACAGGAGTCCTACGAGCAGTACTTC; D: TRBD1; J: TRBJ2-7; V: TRBV2; size: NA
CDR3: CASSFGRLTYGGMTNQETQYF; DNA: TGCGCCAGCAGCTTCGGCAGGTTGACGTATGGAGGTATGACCAACCAAGAGACCCAGTACTTC; D: NA; J: TRBJ2-5; V: TRBV5-1; size: NA
CDR3: CAWSVRRGGQPQHF; DNA: TGTGCCTGGAGTGTACGGAGGGGAGGTCAGCCCCAGCATTTT; D: NA; J: TRBJ1-5; V: TRBV30; size: NA
CDR3: CASSPWVSTYEQYF; DNA: TGTGCCAGCTCACCTTGGGTGTCGACCTACGAGCAGTACTTC; D: NA; J: TRBJ2-7; V: TRBV18; size: NA
CDR3: CASSPIGDTQYF; DNA: TGTGCCAGCAGCCCTATCGGAGATACGCAGTATTTT; D: NA; J: TRBJ2-3; V: TRBV7-3; size: NA
CDR3: CASVLRETGYEQYF; DNA: TGTGCCAGCGTTTTACGGGAGACGGGATACGAGCAGTACTTC; D: NA; J: TRBJ2-7; V: TRBV6-6; size: NA
CDR3: CATYNTSWYNTGELFF; DNA: TGTGCCACTTATAACACAAGTTGGTATAACACCGGGGAGCTGTTTTTT; D: NA; J: TRBJ2-2; V: TRBV15; size: NA
CDR3: CASSEGGLRSNQPQHF; DNA: TGTGCCAGCAGTGAAGGGGGGCTAAGGAGCAATCAGCCCCAGCATTTT; D: NA; J: TRBJ1-5; V: TRBV2; size: NA
CDR3: CASSLDRGGNQPQHF; DNA: TGTGCCAGCAGCTTAGATCGAGGAGGCAATCAGCCCCAGCATTTT; D: NA; J: TRBJ1-5; V: TRBV7-2; size: NA
CDR3: CASSLISEAFF; DNA: TGTGCCAGCAGTTTAATCTCTGAAGCTTTCTTT; D: NA; J: TRBJ1-1; V: TRBV28; size: NA
CDR3: CASSLDRPSISYNEQFF; DNA: TGTGCCAGCAGCTTAGACCGCCCCTCCATCTCCTACAATGAGCAGTTCTTC; D: NA; J: TRBJ2-1; V: TRBV7-9; size: NA
CDR3: CASSEGMNTEAFF; DNA: TGTGCCAGCAGTGAAGGGATGAACACTGAAGCTTTCTTT; D: NA; J: TRBJ1-1; V: TRBV2; size: NA